The clone carrying this T cell receptor beta chain was observed many times. This record comes from a study of regulatory T cells in long-lasting Graves disease. V was shortened by 0 bases and J by 0 bases, with 5 bases between the two germline ends. CDR1 is MNHEY, CDR2 SMNVEV, per germline (reference sequence). The CDR3 runs to 14 residues. This sample's time point: newly diagnosed GD, antithyroid drugs for less than 3 months. PBMCs provided the RNA from which the TCR library was made. The TCR beta library used iRepertoire HTBI primers with Arm-PCR amplification of CDR3. TCRdb called the multiplex PCR reads again in MiXCR, with one record for every CDR3 protein. The sample records 580,000 or so distinct CDR3 sequences, about 15% being singletons. These data were also reused for a study on T cells in Graves' hyperthyroidism and ophthalmopathy.

The TCR sequence derives from a young man with Graves disease. The sequencing used peripheral blood mononuclear cells (PBMCs), collected at new diagnosis, from a patient treated with antithyroid drugs. The chain combines TRBV27 with TRBJ1-2; D is unresolved. The CDR3 is CASSLSPANYGYTF. The CDR3 DNA sequence: TGTGCCAGCAGTTTATCCCCCGCTAACTATGGCTACACCTTC.